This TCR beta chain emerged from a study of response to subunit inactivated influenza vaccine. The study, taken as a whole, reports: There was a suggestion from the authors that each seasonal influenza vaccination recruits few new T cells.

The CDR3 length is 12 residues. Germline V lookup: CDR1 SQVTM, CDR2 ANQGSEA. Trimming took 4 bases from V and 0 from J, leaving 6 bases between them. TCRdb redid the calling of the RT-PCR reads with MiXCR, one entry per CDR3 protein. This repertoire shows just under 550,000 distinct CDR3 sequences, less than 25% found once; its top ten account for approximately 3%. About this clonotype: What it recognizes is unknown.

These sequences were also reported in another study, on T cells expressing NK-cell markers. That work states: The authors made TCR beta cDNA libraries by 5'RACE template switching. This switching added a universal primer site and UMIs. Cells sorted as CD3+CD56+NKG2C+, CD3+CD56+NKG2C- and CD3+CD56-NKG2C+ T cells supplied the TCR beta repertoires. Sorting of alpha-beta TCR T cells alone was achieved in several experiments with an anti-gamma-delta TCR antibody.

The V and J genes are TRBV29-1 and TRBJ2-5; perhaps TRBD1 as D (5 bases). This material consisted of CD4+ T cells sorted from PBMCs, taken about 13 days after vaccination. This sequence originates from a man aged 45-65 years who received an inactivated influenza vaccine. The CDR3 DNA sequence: TGCAGCGTTGGACAGTACCAAGAGACCCAGTACTTC. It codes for CSVGQYQETQYF. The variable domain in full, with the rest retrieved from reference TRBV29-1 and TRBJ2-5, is SAVISQKPSRDICQRGTSLTIQCQVDSQVTMMFWYRQQPGQSLTLIATANQGSEATYESGFVIDKFPISRPNLTFSTLTVSNMSPEDSSIYLCSVGQYQETQYFGPGTRLLVL.